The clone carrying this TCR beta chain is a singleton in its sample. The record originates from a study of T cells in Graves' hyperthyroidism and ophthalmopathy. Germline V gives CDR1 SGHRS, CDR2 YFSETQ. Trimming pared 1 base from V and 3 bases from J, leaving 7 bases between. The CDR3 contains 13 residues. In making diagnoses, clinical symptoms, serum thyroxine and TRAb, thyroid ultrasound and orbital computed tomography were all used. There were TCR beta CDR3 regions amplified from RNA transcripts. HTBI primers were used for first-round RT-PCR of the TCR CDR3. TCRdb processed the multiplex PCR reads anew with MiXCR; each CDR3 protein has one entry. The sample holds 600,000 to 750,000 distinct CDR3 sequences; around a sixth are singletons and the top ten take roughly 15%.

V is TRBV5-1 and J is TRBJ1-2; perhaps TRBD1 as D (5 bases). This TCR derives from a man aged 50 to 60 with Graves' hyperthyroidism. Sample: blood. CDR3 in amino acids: CASSLMTDYGYTF. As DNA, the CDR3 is TGCGCCAGCAGCTTGATGACAGACTATGGCTACACCTTC.